The sequence of this T cell receptor (beta chain) was determined in a study of metastatic and nonmetastatic thyroid tumors. Study details: Repertoires from malignant and benign thyroid patients were compared across blood and tumor or nodule tissue. Broader study findings: Reported TCR beta diversity, measured in blood and tumor, was significantly higher for malignant thyroid tumors than for benign nodules.

How the authors handled the data: The study took CDR3 differences across clinicopathological groups and made a distant-metastasis classifier for papillary thyroid cancer from them. TCRdb re-analyzed the PCR reads using MiXCR. TCRdb, not the original authors, processed these V and J calls. The sample consists of around 45,000 clones, roughly 3.2% of them appearing once. With respect to this clone: The antigen is not known.

CDR3 length: 12 amino acids. CDR1 DFQATT and CDR2 SNEGSKA come from the germline V gene (reference sequence). V shed 4 bases, J shed 4 bases, and the junction held 3 bases outside the gene matches. Before thyroid surgery, none of the patients had received any treatment. The origin of this receptor is a female donor with papillary thyroid cancer or a benign thyroid nodule (not recorded which). Some clones in this sample may be carry-over from other donors' samples. V is TRBV20-1 and J is TRBJ2-5, with TRBD2 matching 7 bases. The material sequenced was blood. The CDR3 sequence: CSAIPGGETQYF. The CDR3 region has the DNA TGCAGTGCTATTCCGGGGGGAGAGACCCAGTACTTC.